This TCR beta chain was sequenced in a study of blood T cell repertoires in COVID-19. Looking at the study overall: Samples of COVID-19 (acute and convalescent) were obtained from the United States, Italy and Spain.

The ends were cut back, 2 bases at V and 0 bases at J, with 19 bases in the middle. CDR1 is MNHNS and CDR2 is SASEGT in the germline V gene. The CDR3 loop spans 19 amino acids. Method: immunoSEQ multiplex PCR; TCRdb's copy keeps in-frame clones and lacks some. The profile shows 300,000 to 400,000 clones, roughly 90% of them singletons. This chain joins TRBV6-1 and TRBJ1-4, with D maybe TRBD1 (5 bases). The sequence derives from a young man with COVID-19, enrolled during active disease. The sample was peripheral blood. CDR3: CASSENMGGWPATNEKLFF. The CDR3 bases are TGTGCCAGCAGTGAAAATATGGGGGGGTGGCCTGCAACTAATGAAAAACTGTTTTTT.